This T cell receptor beta chain appears in the sequencing data of a study of T cell repertoires in cytomegalovirus infection. Study context: CMV infection and matching HLA type were both indicated by public TCR beta signatures.

This clonotype has a handful of counts. Its specificity is unknown. Study-level findings and limits: Adding up the frequency of public TCR beta families identified people who carried CMV plus the relevant HLA.

The germline V and J ends were trimmed by 11 bases and 4 bases, with 17 bases remaining between them. The CDR3 is 14 residues long. TCRdb re-called the reads with MiXCR, one entry per CDR3 protein. The sample includes around 710,000 distinct CDR3 sequences, 25% to 35% of them seen just once. The V gene is TRBV12-3 or TRBV12-4, the J gene TRBJ2-2; tentatively, D is TRBD1 or TRBD2 (5 bases each). This specimen was cultured CD8+ T cells from PBMCs, taken from culture after CMV antigen stimulation. The TCR originated in a human donor in good health (CMV status not recorded). Some clones in this sample may be carry-over from other donors' samples. In DNA, the CDR3 is TGTGCCTGCCCGCCCTTGAGGGGCACCGGGGAGCTGTTTTTT. It encodes CACPPLRGTGELFF.